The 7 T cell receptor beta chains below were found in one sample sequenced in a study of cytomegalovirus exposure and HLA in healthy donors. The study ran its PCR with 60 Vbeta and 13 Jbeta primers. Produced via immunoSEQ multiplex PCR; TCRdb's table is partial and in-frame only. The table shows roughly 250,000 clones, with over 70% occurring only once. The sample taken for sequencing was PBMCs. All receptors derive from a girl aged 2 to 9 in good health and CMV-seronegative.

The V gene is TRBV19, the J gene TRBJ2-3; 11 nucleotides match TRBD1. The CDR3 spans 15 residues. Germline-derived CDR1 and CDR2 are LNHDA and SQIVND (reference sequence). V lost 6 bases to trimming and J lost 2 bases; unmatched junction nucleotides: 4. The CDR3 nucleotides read TGTGCCAGTAGGAAGGACAGGGGGCCCACAGATACGCAGTATTTT. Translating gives CASRKDRGPTDTQYF.

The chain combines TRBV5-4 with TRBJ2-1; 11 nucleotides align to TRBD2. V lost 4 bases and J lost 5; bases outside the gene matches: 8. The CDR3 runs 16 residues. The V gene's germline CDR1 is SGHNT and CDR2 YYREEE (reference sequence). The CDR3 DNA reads TGTGCCAGCAGCCAGTTGACTAGCGGGGCCAACAATGAGCAGTTCTTC. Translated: CASSQLTSGANNEQFF.

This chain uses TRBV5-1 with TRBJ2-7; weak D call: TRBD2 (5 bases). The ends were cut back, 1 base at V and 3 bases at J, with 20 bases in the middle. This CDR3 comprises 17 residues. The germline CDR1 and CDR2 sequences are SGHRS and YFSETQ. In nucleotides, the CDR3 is TGCGCCAGCAGCTTGTACCGTACCCGCGGGTTCCTCTACGAGCAGTACTTC. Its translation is CASSLYRTRGFLYEQYF.

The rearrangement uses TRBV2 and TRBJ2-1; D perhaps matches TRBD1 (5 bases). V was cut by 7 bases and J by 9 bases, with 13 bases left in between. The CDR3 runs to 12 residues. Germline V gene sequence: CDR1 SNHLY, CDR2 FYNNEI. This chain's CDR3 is CASNYHDSEQFF. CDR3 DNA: TGTGCCAGCAACTACCACGACAGTGAGCAGTTCTTC.

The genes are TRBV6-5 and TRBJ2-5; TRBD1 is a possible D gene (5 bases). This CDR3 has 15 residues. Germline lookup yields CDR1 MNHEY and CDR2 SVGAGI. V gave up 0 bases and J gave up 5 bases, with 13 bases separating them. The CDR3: CASSYSAGFGETQYF. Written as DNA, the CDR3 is TGTGCCAGCAGTTACTCTGCAGGGTTCGGGGAGACCCAGTACTTC.

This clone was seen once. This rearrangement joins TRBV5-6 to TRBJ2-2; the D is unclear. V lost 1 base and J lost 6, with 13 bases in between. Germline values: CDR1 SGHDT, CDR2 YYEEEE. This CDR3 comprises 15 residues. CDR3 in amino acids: CASSLRLGPSGELFF. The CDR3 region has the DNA TGTGCCAGCAGCTTGAGGCTAGGCCCCTCCGGGGAGCTGTTTTTT.

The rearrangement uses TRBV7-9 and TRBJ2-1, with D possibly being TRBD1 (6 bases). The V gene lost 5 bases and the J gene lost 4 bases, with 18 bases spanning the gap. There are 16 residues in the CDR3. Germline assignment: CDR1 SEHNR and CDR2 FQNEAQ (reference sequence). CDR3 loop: CASSPSGQGIYNEQFF. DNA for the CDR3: TGTGCCAGCAGCCCATCGGGCCAGGGGATTTACAATGAGCAGTTCTTC.